This T cell receptor beta chain was found in a study of T cell responses to AZD1222 COVID-19 vaccine. Notes on the study in general: Spike-specific TCR breadth and depth rose after two AZD1222 doses. The donor group comprised mostly white British people and more females; the analysis possibly underestimated clonal diversity. At 160-218 and 743-854, vaccine-associated CD4 TCRs were dominant, and they spanned spike.

Remarks on this clone: The target antigen is unknown.

Clones were read by immunoSEQ multiplex PCR, and TCRdb kept only the in-frame ones, dropping some. This sample carries about 180,000 clones, 94% of them seen once, and the ten largest clones take around 1.6%. The sequenced sample was peripheral blood, obtained 28 days after the second AZD1222 dose. This receptor was identified in an adult who received the AZD1222 COVID-19 vaccine.

CDR3 residues: CASSLSTGRLGGYTF. The CDR3 DNA is TGCGCCAGCAGCCTATCGACAGGGCGATTAGGTGGCTACACCTTC. The V call is TRBV4-1, the J call TRBJ1-2; 7 bases are shared with TRBD1. The V gene end was trimmed by 4 bases and the J gene end by 7 bases; junction bases not matched to a gene: 12. The CDR3 contains 15 residues. Per the germline V gene, CDR1 is MGHRA and CDR2 is YSYEKL.